This T cell receptor (beta chain) appears in the sequencing data of a study of blood T cell repertoires in COVID-19. On the study more broadly: Samples of COVID-19 (acute and convalescent) were obtained from the United States, Italy and Spain. From T cells, B-cell-depleted T cells, or PBMCs came the material, which was cDNA or gDNA.

In the authors' methods: Cell counts per sample came from amplifying reference gene primers. Measured with immunoSEQ multiplex PCR; TCRdb has only the in-frame clones, and not every one. V, J and clone size derive from that table, while D and trimming were established from the DNA sequence. The sample lists about 100,000 clones; 75% to 90% were seen once. The TCR sequence derives from a man older than 75 with acute or convalescent COVID-19. Material for sequencing was peripheral blood.

In nucleotides, the CDR3 is TGTGCCAGCAGGATCCGGTCCATGATCCAACCTGAAGCTTTCTTT. It translates to CASRIRSMIQPEAFF. The chain recombines TRBV5-6 with TRBJ1-1; D not certain. V was trimmed by 5 bases and J by 6 bases, leaving 20 bases between them. Germline V gives CDR1 SGHDT, CDR2 YYEEEE. This CDR3 is 15 amino acids long.